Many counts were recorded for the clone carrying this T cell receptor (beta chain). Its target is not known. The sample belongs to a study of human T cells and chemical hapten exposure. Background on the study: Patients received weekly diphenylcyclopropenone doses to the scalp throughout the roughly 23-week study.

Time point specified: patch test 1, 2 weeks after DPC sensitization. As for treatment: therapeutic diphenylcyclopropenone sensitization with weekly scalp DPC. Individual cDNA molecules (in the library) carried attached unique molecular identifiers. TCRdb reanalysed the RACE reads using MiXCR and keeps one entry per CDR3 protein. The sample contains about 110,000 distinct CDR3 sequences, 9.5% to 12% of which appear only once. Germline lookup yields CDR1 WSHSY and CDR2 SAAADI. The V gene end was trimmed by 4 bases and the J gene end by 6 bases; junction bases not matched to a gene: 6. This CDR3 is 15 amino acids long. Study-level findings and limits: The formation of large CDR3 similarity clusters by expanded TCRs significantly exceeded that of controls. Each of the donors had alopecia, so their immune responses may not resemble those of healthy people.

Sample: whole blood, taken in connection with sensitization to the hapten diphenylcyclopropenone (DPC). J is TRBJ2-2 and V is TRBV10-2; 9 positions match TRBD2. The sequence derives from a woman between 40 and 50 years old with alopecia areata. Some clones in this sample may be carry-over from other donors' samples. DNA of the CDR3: TGCGCCAGCAGTGCTTCTAGCGGGATACCCGGGGAGCTGTTTTTT. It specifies CASSASSGIPGELFF.